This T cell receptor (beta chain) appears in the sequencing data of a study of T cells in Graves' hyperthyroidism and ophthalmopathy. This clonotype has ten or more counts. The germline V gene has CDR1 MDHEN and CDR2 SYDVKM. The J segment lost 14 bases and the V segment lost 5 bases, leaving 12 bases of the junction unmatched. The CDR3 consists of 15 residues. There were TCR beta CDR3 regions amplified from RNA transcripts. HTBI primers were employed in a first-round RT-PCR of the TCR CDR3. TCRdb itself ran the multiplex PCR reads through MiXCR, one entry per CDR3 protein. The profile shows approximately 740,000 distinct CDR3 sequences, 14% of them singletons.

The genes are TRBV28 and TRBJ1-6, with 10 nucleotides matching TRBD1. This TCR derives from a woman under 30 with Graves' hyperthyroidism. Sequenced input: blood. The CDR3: CASSQTGTGDRSLHF. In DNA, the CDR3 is TGTGCCAGCAGTCAGACCGGGACAGGGGATCGGTCCCTCCACTTT.